The rows below give T cell receptor beta chains drawn from one sample of a study of Ad26.COV2.S vaccination and SARS-CoV-2 variants. Assay: immunoSEQ multiplex PCR; the TCRdb copy retains only in-frame clones and omits some. The sample lists more than 300,000 clones, about 88% occurring once. The source was peripheral blood, collected in a trial of Ad26.COV2.S vaccine versus placebo. These receptors all come from a person aged 18-65 years who received the Ad26.COV2.S COVID-19 vaccine or a placebo. The CDR3 runs from the conserved cysteine through the conserved F or W. The D gene is left open where the match is weak. Expanded clones get a size class; other rows say once, few or many, or leave the size out.

d_gene	j_gene	len	abundance	v_gene	CDR3aa	CDR3nt
NA	TRBJ1-2	16	NA	TRBV15	CATSRDSPLANYGYTF	TGTGCCACCAGCAGAGATTCCCCCTTAGCTAACTATGGCTACACCTTC
NA	TRBJ1-1	13	NA	TRBV6-4	CASSVEENTEAFF	TGTGCCAGCAGTGTTGAGGAGAACACTGAAGCTTTCTTT
NA	TRBJ2-5	13	NA	TRBV5-1	CASSYQDLSVPYF	TGCGCCAGCAGTTATCAGGACCTCAGCGTCCCATACTTC
NA	TRBJ1-5	16	NA	TRBV7-2	CASSLAPPQVGRPQHF	TGTGCCAGCAGCTTAGCCCCCCCGCAGGTTGGTCGGCCCCAGCATTTT
NA	TRBJ1-1	12	NA	TRBV28	CASRSLGDEAFF	TGTGCCAGCAGGTCTCTAGGGGATGAAGCTTTCTTT
NA	TRBJ1-4	16	NA	TRBV27	CASSLGLPRSWEKLFF	TGTGCCAGCAGCCTCGGACTACCCCGTTCGTGGGAAAAACTGTTTTTT
NA	TRBJ2-3	13	NA	TRBV14	CASSPYSTDTQYF	TGTGCCAGCAGCCCGTACAGCACAGATACGCAGTATTTT
NA	TRBJ1-5	17	NA	TRBV7-6	CASSPTGTRFRNQPQHF	TGTGCCAGCAGCCCAACCGGGACAAGATTTCGCAATCAGCCCCAGCATTTT
NA	TRBJ1-4	17	once	TRBV4-2	CASSQLPGTATNEKLFF	TGTGCCAGCAGCCAATTGCCAGGGACTGCAACTAATGAAAAACTGTTTTTT
TRBD2	TRBJ2-5	19	few	TRBV7-3	CASSLTGGTSGSSQETQYF	TGTGCCAGCAGCTTAACCGGCGGTACTAGCGGGAGTTCCCAAGAGACCCAGTACTTC
NA	TRBJ2-7	15	NA	TRBV7-7	CASSLDWGNSYEQYF	TGTGCCAGCAGCTTAGATTGGGGCAACTCCTACGAGCAGTACTTC
TRBD1	TRBJ2-7	14	NA	TRBV29-1	CSVENRQGVGEQYF	TGCAGCGTTGAGAACCGCCAGGGGGTCGGCGAGCAGTACTTC
NA	TRBJ2-5	12	NA	TRBV9	CASSVAGETQYF	TGTGCCAGCAGCGTAGCGGGAGAGACCCAGTACTTC
NA	TRBJ2-1	11	NA	TRBV2	CASGTYNEQFF	TGTGCCAGCGGGACTTACAATGAGCAGTTCTTC
NA	TRBJ2-1	13	NA	TRBV14	CASSQDRRNEQFF	TGTGCCAGCAGCCAAGATCGAAGAAATGAGCAGTTCTTC